This T cell receptor (beta chain) is from a study of shared clonotypes between healthy human individuals (TCRdb year 2020). For the wider study: The cohort included three men and a couple of women between 18 and 49 years of age. For each donor, three plates each were used for CD4 naive and CD4 memory, two plates were used for CD8 naive, and one plate was used for CD8 memory. To estimate repertoire size and how much clonotype sharing occurs between individuals, the study deeply sequenced the blood TCR repertoires of about five healthy adults. To increase sequencing depth and limit assay-specific biases, different laboratories used diverse techniques to prepare libraries and sequence TCR repertoires. Each donor's leukapheresis produced roughly between roughly 0.85 and 10 billion PBMCs.

Using the deep immunoSEQ assay, TCR CDR3 regions were amplified from genomic DNA by multiplex PCR. Extracted genomic DNA from each cell subset was distributed evenly across all wells of several immunoSEQ 96-well plates, and each plate was treated as a replicate. For sorted subsets, 200 to 250 ng of genomic DNA, equivalent to 25,000 to 35,000 T cell genomes, went into each replicate PCR. Purified libraries were quantified with a Qubit 3.0 fluorometer, sized on a Bioanalyzer 2100, and re-quantified with the KAPA Library Quantification kit. Every immunoSEQ 96-well plate was sequenced on a dedicated single-read 150-cycle Illumina NextSeq 550 flow cell. On the study's bioinformatics: Because only junctional sequences without quality scores were contained in the immunoSEQ output, filtering matching that applied to full-length reads could not be performed. Sequences were annotated with PyIR, a Python wrapper for IgBLAST v1.9, and V/J genes and CDR3 were assigned using IMGT germline references. Reads were removed for weak V/J assignments (E-value above 1e-6), missing CDR3, stop codons, out-of-frame junctions, or ambiguous translated residues. V3J clonotypes were defined by identical inferred V gene, J gene, and CDR3 amino acid sequence. The percentage overlap between two repertoires was calculated by dividing the number of shared unique clonotypes by the size of the smaller repertoire. Three approaches were used to assess repertoire richness: RTK rarefaction, the Chao1 estimator, and Recon v2.1 estimates of unobserved clonotypes. OLGA was used to compute generation probabilities for all TCRbeta clonotypes that the gDNA method yielded from a handful of donors. In TCRdb, the immuneACCESS table is reduced to in-frame sequences with V and J assigned. These tables do not hold every clone; where another copy was compared, an unresolved V gene accounts for under half, and the others remain unexplained. V, J and clone size reflect that table, while D and trimming were determined from the DNA. This sample comprises around 1.6 million clones, around 98% of them detected only once. In total, the top ten clones hold about 0.4% of the sample.

Via the germline V gene, CDR1 is SNHLY and CDR2 FYNNEI. Relative to germline, V is missing 6 bases and J is missing 1 base, with 8 bases of the junction outside any gene match. From the cysteine up to the phenylalanine, the CDR3 has a length of 15 residues. Only the CDR3 portion is preserved as DNA: 45 bases, with reading frame beginning at the first base. Turning to this clone: Which antigen it targets is not known. Base qualities are missing; no much larger clone stands one base away.

The paper's findings and limits, for the study overall: The small number of donors limited the genetic and exposure-history diversity represented. Estimated clonotype richness was generally larger for naive than for memory subsets. Only blood was sampled, and tissue TCR repertoires likely differ from those in blood. Incomplete sequencing was indicated by rarefaction of sorted-subset datasets, despite the large sequencing depth. Compared with non-shared clonotypes, the clonotypes found in all four sorted-subset donors had higher generation probabilities. Sharing across a handful of donors was observed for around 5% of naive CD4, under 4% of naive CD8, around 2.5% of memory CD4, and over 0.3% of memory CD8 clonotypes. Based on pairwise subsampling, the degree of clonotype sharing among donors was expected to be affected by sequencing depth.

Donors were healthy HIV-negative adults with no recently reported acute infections or vaccinations. Every donor was a Caucasian adult living in Nashville, Tennessee, USA. CD4+ T cells were enriched by magnetic negative selection; naive cells were then positively selected on CD45RA, and the negative fraction formed the memory subset. After blood collection by leukapheresis, PBMCs were isolated using Ficoll-Histopaque density gradient centrifugation and then cryopreserved in the vapor phase of liquid nitrogen. Analytical flow cytometry was used to check the purity and quantity of every magnetically sorted T cell population. Genomic DNA was isolated from every sorted fraction and measured by UV absorbance on a Nanodrop 2000c.

This sequence uses TRBV2 and TRBJ2-7; TRBD2 aligns with 8 central bases. Sequenced sample: naive CD4+ T cells sorted from blood. Explained via the paper, the cell subset or site label denotes: CD45RA+ positively selected. This clonotype was obtained from a young man in good health. For the CDR3, the sequence is CASRSGSGKSYEQYF. The DNA sequence reads TGTGCCAGCAGGAGCGGGAGCGGCAAATCCTACGAGCAGTACTTC.